The 10 T cell receptor beta chains below all came from one sample that was sequenced in a study of T cells in Graves' hyperthyroidism and ophthalmopathy. Using RNA transcripts as the source, TCR beta CDR3 regions were amplified. HTBI primers were the set used in a first-round RT-PCR of the TCR CDR3. One entry per CDR3 protein results from TCRdb running MiXCR on the multiplex PCR reads. The data contain approximately 690,000 distinct CDR3 sequences, roughly 15% of them singletons. Input material: blood. The source is a woman aged 45-60 years with Graves' ophthalmopathy.

This clonotype appeared many times. J is TRBJ1-1 and V is TRBV6-2 or TRBV6-3; 9 bases are a match to TRBD1. J was trimmed by 2 bases and V by 6 bases; bases with no gene match: 13. The CDR3 consists of 17 residues. CDR1 is MNHEY, CDR2 SVGEGT, per germline. This chain's CDR3 is CASRPNSGTGFNTEAFF. CDR3 bases: TGTGCCAGCAGACCAAATTCCGGGACAGGGTTCAACACTGAAGCTTTCTTT.

This clonotype was seen ten or more times. The rearrangement uses TRBV7-9 and TRBJ2-5, with D unclear. The V and J ends lost 5 bases and 7 bases respectively, with 17 bases between them. CDR1 is SEHNR, CDR2 FQNEAQ, per germline (reference sequence). The CDR3 loop spans 14 amino acids. CDR3 coding DNA: TGTGCCAGCAGCCAGAGTCTTACGAAAGGGACCCAGTACTTC. Protein sequence: CASSQSLTKGTQYF. Drawing the rest from reference TRBV7-9 and TRBJ2-5, the complete variable domain is DTGVSQNPRHKITKRGQNVTFRCDPISEHNRLYWYRQTLGQGPEFLTYFQNEAQLEKSRLLSDRFSAERPKGSFSTLEIQRTEQGDSAMYLCASSQSLTKGTQYFGPGTRLLVL.

The sample holds a few counts of this clonotype. The V gene is TRBV28, the J gene TRBJ1-5; D call uncertain. The V gene's germline CDR1 is MDHEN and CDR2 SYDVKM. This CDR3 has 10 amino acids. Trimming took 11 bases from V and 5 from J, leaving 7 bases between them. The CDR3 nucleotides read TGTGCCCTAGGAGATCAGCCCCAGCATTTT. Its translation: CALGDQPQHF. The full variable domain, completed using reference TRBV28 and TRBJ1-5, is DVKVTQSSRYLVKRTGEKVFLECVQDMDHENMFWYRQDPGLGLRLIYFSYDVKMKEKGDIPEGYSVSREKKERFSLILESASTNQTSMYLCALGDQPQHFGDGTRLSIL.

J is TRBJ2-7 and V is TRBV9; D not certain. The CDR3 is 14 amino acids. The V gene's germline CDR1 is SGDLS and CDR2 YYNGEE. Trimming left V 0 bases short and J 2 bases short, with 9 bases between. Here the CDR3 DNA reads TGTGCCAGCAGCGTAGGACTGTCCCCCTACGAGCAGTACTTC. This encodes CASSVGLSPYEQYF.

This clonotype was picked up many times. This chain connects TRBV4-1 to TRBJ2-1; perhaps TRBD2 as D (5 bases). The V gene lost 4 bases and the J gene lost 6 bases, with 16 bases spanning the gap. Per germline, CDR1 MGHRA and CDR2 YSYEKL. The length of the CDR3 is 15 residues. DNA of the CDR3: TGCGCCAGCAGCCTCGTTTGGTTAGCGCGCAATGAGCAGTTCTTC. Residues: CASSLVWLARNEQFF.

V is TRBV5-5 and J is TRBJ1-3; D remains ambiguous. This CDR3 has 15 residues. V was cut by 4 bases and J by 1 base, with 12 bases left in between. Germline-derived CDR1 and CDR2 are SGHKS and YYEKEE (reference sequence). CDR3 in amino acids: CASSARPPSGNTIYF. CDR3 sequence (DNA): TGTGCCAGCAGCGCAAGGCCGCCTTCTGGAAACACCATATATTTT.

The chain links TRBV28 to TRBJ2-1, with 7 bases matching TRBD2. The ends lost 2 bases at V and 4 bases at J; junction bases unmatched: 5. The CDR3 is 15 amino acids. The germline CDR1 and CDR2 sequences are MDHEN and SYDVKM. The CDR3 bases are TGTGCCAGCAGTTTAACTAGCGTCCAATACAATGAGCAGTTCTTC. Translating gives CASSLTSVQYNEQFF.

There are a few counts of this clonotype. V and J are TRBV19 and TRBJ2-7; no firm D call. CDR1 LNHDA and CDR2 SQIVND come from the germline V gene (reference sequence). The CDR3 extends over 14 amino acids. Between the trimmed V and J ends, which lost 1 base and 3 bases, there was a span of 10 bases. CDR3 loop: CASSIVLPSYEQYF. CDR3 nucleotide sequence: TGTGCCAGTAGTATAGTCCTGCCCAGCTACGAGCAGTACTTC. Full variable domain (outside the CDR3, taken from reference TRBV19 and TRBJ2-7): DGGITQSPKYLFRKEGQNVTLSCEQNLNHDAMYWYRQDPGQGLRLIYYSQIVNDFQKGDIAEGYSVSREKKESFPLTVTSAQKNPTAFYLCASSIVLPSYEQYFGPGTRLTVT.

The chain joins TRBV24-1 to TRBJ2-5; no definite D call. Germline CDR1 and CDR2: KGHDR and SFDVKD. Between the trimmed V and J ends, which lost 0 bases and 2 bases, there was a span of 3 bases. This CDR3 comprises 13 residues. This CDR3 is CATSDLWQETQYF. The CDR3 region has the DNA TGTGCCACCAGTGATTTGTGGCAAGAGACCCAGTACTTC.

This clonotype was counted at least ten times. V usage is TRBV12-3 or TRBV12-4 and J usage is TRBJ1-3, with 8 positions matching TRBD1. With 5 bases clipped from V and 0 bases from J, the junction kept 3 bases outside the gene matches. The CDR3 extends over 15 amino acids. The CDR3 is CASSPGGSSGNTIYF. The CDR3 nucleotides are TGTGCCAGCAGTCCAGGGGGCTCCTCTGGAAACACCATATATTTT.